A selection of T cell receptor beta chains follows, all from one sample in a study of cytomegalovirus exposure and HLA in healthy donors. The table came from immunoSEQ multiplex PCR; TCRdb's copy has only in-frame clones and leaves some out. Of 130,000 or so clones listed, around 80% are singletons. The sample taken for sequencing was PBMCs. Receptor source: a man aged 25 to 40 in good health and CMV-seronegative. The CDR3 runs from the conserved cysteine through the conserved F or W. A D gene is named only where the DNA matches it firmly. Size is stated for part of the rows, as once, few or many counts, or as a class when the clone is expanded.

d_gene,j_gene,abundance,v_gene,CDR3nt,CDR3aa
NA,TRBJ1-4,NA,TRBV29-1,TGCAGCGTCGGGGTTAGAGCTAATGAAAAACTGTTTTTT,CSVGVRANEKLFF
TRBD1,TRBJ2-7,NA,TRBV4-1,TGCGCCAGCAGCCACACGGACAGGGGAGCCTACGAGCAGTACTTC,CASSHTDRGAYEQYF
NA,TRBJ1-2,NA,TRBV4-2,TGTGCCAGCAGCCAAGATAGAGTCCATGAGAACTATGGCTACACCTTC,CASSQDRVHENYGYTF
NA,TRBJ1-1,few,TRBV5-1,TGCGCCAGCAGCTTGGATGACAGGCCGAACACTGAAGCTTTCTTT,CASSLDDRPNTEAFF
NA,TRBJ1-1,few,TRBV5-1,TGCGCCAGCAGCTTGTACAGAAACACTGAAGCTTTCTTT,CASSLYRNTEAFF
TRBD1,TRBJ1-1,once,TRBV5-1,TGCGCCAGCAGCCATGACAGGGGGTGGAACACTGAAGCTTTCTTT,CASSHDRGWNTEAFF
NA,TRBJ1-2,NA,TRBV28,TGTGCCAGCAGTTTGAGGGTAGAGTATGGCTACACCTTC,CASSLRVEYGYTF
NA,TRBJ2-7,NA,TRBV30,TGTGCCTGGAGTCACAGCACCTACGAGCAGTACTTC,CAWSHSTYEQYF
NA,TRBJ2-3,once,TRBV30,TGTGCCTGGGCGAGCGGATCAGATACGCAGTATTTT,CAWASGSDTQYF
TRBD1,TRBJ1-6,NA,TRBV7-9,TGTGCCAGCAGCTTAGGGGACAGATTAAATTCACCCCTCCACTTT,CASSLGDRLNSPLHF
TRBD1,TRBJ1-1,once,TRBV5-1,TGCGCCAGCAGCCAACCTCCGACAGGGAAGAACACTGAAGCTTTCTTT,CASSQPPTGKNTEAFF
TRBD2,TRBJ2-1,once,TRBV2,TGTGCCAGCAGCGACCTAGCGGGGGGAACTACTTACAATGAGCAGTTCTTC,CASSDLAGGTTYNEQFF
NA,TRBJ1-1,NA,TRBV9,TGTGCCAGCAGCGTAGGTACAGGCATGAACACTGAAGCTTTCTTT,CASSVGTGMNTEAFF
TRBD2,TRBJ2-7,few,TRBV18,TGTGCCAGCTCACCACGGGAGGGGCCCTACGAGCAGTACTTC,CASSPREGPYEQYF
TRBD1,TRBJ2-7,NA,TRBV9,TGTGCCAGCAGCGTTTCCCCCGGGACAGGAAAGTCGACCTACTACGAGCAGTACTTC,CASSVSPGTGKSTYYEQYF
TRBD2,TRBJ2-1,once,TRBV7-6,TGTGCCAGCAGCGTCACTAGCGGGAGGGCCATTGAGCAGTTCTTC,CASSVTSGRAIEQFF
TRBD1,TRBJ1-4,NA,TRBV5-1,TGCGCCAGCAGCGGACAGGGGGCAGGTGAAAAACTGTTTTTT,CASSGQGAGEKLFF
NA,TRBJ2-7,NA,TRBV7-9,TGTGCCAGCAGCTTAGTCACGGAGGGAAGCTACGAGCAGTACTTC,CASSLVTEGSYEQYF
TRBD2,TRBJ2-7,once,TRBV27,TGTGCCAGCAGGTTAAGCGGGGGGAGCTCCTACGAGCAGTACTTC,CASRLSGGSSYEQYF
NA,TRBJ1-6,NA,TRBV12-2,TGTGCAAGTCGCCTTAGCAGAGTTAATTCACCCCTCCACTTT,CASRLSRVNSPLHF
TRBD1,TRBJ2-1,NA,TRBV9,TGTGCCAGCAGCGCCGGACAGGGGGACTACAATGAGCAGTTCTTC,CASSAGQGDYNEQFF
NA,TRBJ1-3,once,TRBV7-9,TGCGCCAGCAGTTCCTACAGGGAACGAGGAAACACCATATATTTT,CASSSYRERGNTIYF
TRBD2,TRBJ2-7,NA,TRBV27,TGTGCCAGCAGTTCCTACTTAGCGGGGAGGCTTTACGAGCAGTACTTC,CASSSYLAGRLYEQYF
TRBD1,TRBJ1-1,NA,TRBV7-9,TGTGCCAGCAGCTTACCCCCCGGGGACAGTGCTTTCTTT,CASSLPPGDSAFF
NA,TRBJ1-1,NA,TRBV5-1,TGCGCCGGCAGCAATGGACTGAGGAACACTGAAGCTTTCTTT,CAGSNGLRNTEAFF
TRBD1,TRBJ1-2,NA,TRBV30,TGTGCCTGGAGGGGACAGGGGATGGGCGGCTACACCTTC,CAWRGQGMGGYTF
NA,TRBJ2-3,NA,TRBV11-2,TGTGCCAGCAGCTTTCGTCAGGGTACAGATACGCAGTATTTT,CASSFRQGTDTQYF
NA,TRBJ1-5,once,TRBV30,TGTGCCTGGAGTGTACGGTCGGGGGGAGTCCAGCATTTT,CAWSVRSGGVQHF
NA,TRBJ1-1,NA,TRBV6-4,TGTGCCAGCAGTGACCGCCAGGACACTGAAGCTTTCTTT,CASSDRQDTEAFF
NA,TRBJ1-5,NA,TRBV15,TGTGCCACCAGCAGAGGCCGATTCTCTCCTAGCAAGAATCAGCCCCAGCATTTT,CATSRGRFSPSKNQPQHF
NA,TRBJ1-1,NA,TRBV27,TGTGCCAGTAGATGGACAGCTACTATGAACACTGAAGCTTTCTTT,CASRWTATMNTEAFF
NA,TRBJ2-7,NA,TRBV7-2,TGTGCCAGCAGCTTAGGCAGGGGCTACGAGCAGTACTTC,CASSLGRGYEQYF
NA,TRBJ2-1,NA,TRBV4-1,TGCGCCAGCAGCCAGACTATAGCGACGGCCGGCGACGTGGAGCAGTTCTTC,CASSQTIATAGDVEQFF
TRBD2,TRBJ2-7,NA,TRBV5-1,TGCGCCAGCAGCTTGGTCGAAATAGCGGGTGGATACGAGCAGTACTTC,CASSLVEIAGGYEQYF
NA,TRBJ1-2,NA,TRBV19,TGTGCCAGTACTAATCTTCCTAAGACAGTGGACTATGGCTACACCTTC,CASTNLPKTVDYGYTF
NA,TRBJ1-4,NA,TRBV5-1,TGCGCCAGCAGCCGGTTACCGGGGGAGAAACTGTTTTTT,CASSRLPGEKLFF
NA,TRBJ1-1,NA,TRBV11-2,TGTGCCAGCAGCTCAGGCATTCGAGCTGAAGCTTTCTTT,CASSSGIRAEAFF